This entry features one TCR beta chain sequence. Its matching antigen is unknown. The sample comes from a study of OX40 agonist ivuxolimab in advanced cancers. The CDR3 runs to 13 residues. CDR1 is MNHEY, CDR2 SMNVEV, per germline (reference sequence). V was shortened by 5 bases and J by 2 bases, with 8 bases between the two germline ends. This table comes from immunoSEQ multiplex PCR, and its TCRdb copy is limited to in-frame clones, with some not included. The repertoire has tens of thousands of clones, 80% to 90% of them found once; the top ten carry approximately 13%. Study-wide points: Antigen specificity remained undetermined for the expanded peripheral T cells.

This receptor was obtained from an adult with an advanced solid tumor such as melanoma, head and neck, liver or kidney cancer. This chain joins TRBV27 and TRBJ2-3; D not resolved. Source: CD4+ or CD8+ T cells sorted from blood, taken in a trial of the OX40 agonist ivuxolimab. CDR3 residues: CASSLLLTDTQYF. The CDR3 DNA follows: TGTGCCAGCAGTCTCCTTCTCACAGATACGCAGTATTTT.